The T cell receptor beta chain under discussion was sequenced for a study of cytomegalovirus exposure and HLA in healthy donors. This PCR relied on a set of 60 Vbeta primers and 13 Jbeta primers. Assay: immunoSEQ multiplex PCR; the TCRdb copy retains only in-frame clones and omits some. The record lists some 52,000 clones, of which the ten most abundant hold 9% to 15%. The germline V gene has CDR1 ENHRY and CDR2 SYGVKD. The CDR3 runs 14 residues. The V and J ends lost 3 bases and 10 bases, in that order; junction bases with no gene match: 10. The sequenced material came from PBMCs. The gene calls are TRBV10-3 and TRBJ1-1, with 8 bases identical to TRBD1. The receptor was isolated from a woman between 55 and 75 years old in good health and CMV-seropositive. CDR3 bases: TGTGCCATCAGTGAATTCAGGGGGCCCGGGGTAGCTTTCTTT. The encoded protein is CAISEFRGPGVAFF.